A selection of T cell receptor beta chains follows, all from one sample in a study of cytotoxic CD8 clonotypes in ibrutinib-treated CLL. Assay: immunoSEQ multiplex PCR; the TCRdb copy retains only in-frame clones and omits some. The sample shows about 5,500 clones, around two thirds of them seen only once. The sequenced sample was PBMCs, obtained before ibrutinib treatment. The receptors shown here come from a human donor with chronic lymphocytic leukemia. The CDR3 runs from the conserved cysteine through the conserved F or W. The D gene is left open where the match is weak. Clone size is given for some rows only: seen once, a few or many times, or a class if the clone is expanded.

j_call,d_call,v_call,clone_size,cdr3_nt,cdr3_aa
TRBJ1-5,-,TRBV6-6,few,TGTGCCAGCAGTTACTTGGTTGAGCCCCAGCATTTT,CASSYLVEPQHF
TRBJ1-1,-,TRBV9,few,TGTGCCAGCAGCCTCGATTCTGAAGCTTTCTTT,CASSLDSEAFF
TRBJ1-2,-,TRBV6-5,-,TGTGCCAGCAGTTACCGACTGGACTATGGCTACACCTTC,CASSYRLDYGYTF
TRBJ2-5,TRBD2,TRBV10-3,-,TGTGCCATCAGTGAGTCGGGGGGAGGGGAGACCCAGTACTTC,CAISESGGGETQYF
TRBJ1-1,-,TRBV27,-,TGTGCCAGCAGTTTAACACGAGTCACTGAAGCTTTCTTT,CASSLTRVTEAFF
TRBJ1-5,-,TRBV27,-,TGTGCCAGCAGTTTATCCCCAGACCCTTCCAATCAGCCCCAGCATTTT,CASSLSPDPSNQPQHF
TRBJ1-5,-,TRBV19,-,TGTGCCAGTAGTCGGGACCGACTAAATCAGCCCCAGCATTTT,CASSRDRLNQPQHF
TRBJ1-4,-,TRBV6-5,-,TGTGCCAGCAGTTGGGGGGGTAATGGGGAAAAACTGTTTTTT,CASSWGGNGEKLFF
TRBJ1-1,-,TRBV9,-,TGTGCCAGCAGCCGTGTGGCTACGAACACTGAAGCTTTCTTT,CASSRVATNTEAFF
TRBJ2-7,TRBD2,TRBV27,few,TGTGCCAGCAGTTTATCTTCTGGGGGGGACGAGCAGTACTTC,CASSLSSGGDEQYF
TRBJ1-2,TRBD1,TRBV7-2,-,TGTGCCAGCAGCTTATCAGGGGGTGTGGGCTACACCTTC,CASSLSGGVGYTF
TRBJ2-2,TRBD2,TRBV6-6,-,TGTGCCAGCAGACTCGGACTAGCGGGGGTAACCGGGGAGCTGTTTTTT,CASRLGLAGVTGELFF
TRBJ2-3,-,TRBV4-2,-,TGTGCCAGCAGCCAAGAGGCTTCGAAGGGGGATACGCAGTATTTT,CASSQEASKGDTQYF
TRBJ1-1,-,TRBV29-1,-,TGCAGCGGGTATTCCCTGGTCGGCGCTGAAGCTTTCTTT,CSGYSLVGAEAFF
TRBJ1-1,-,TRBV7-6,-,TGTGCCAGCAGCTTGATACACCCAGGTGAAGCTTTCTTT,CASSLIHPGEAFF
TRBJ2-7,TRBD1,TRBV2,-,TGTGCCAGCAGTGAAGACGGTACAGGGGGCGAGCAGTACTTC,CASSEDGTGGEQYF
TRBJ1-1,-,TRBV10-2,once,TGCGCCAGCTCCCTGGACGGAATGAACACTGAAGCTTTCTTT,CASSLDGMNTEAFF
TRBJ1-1,TRBD1,TRBV7-9,once,TGTGCCAGCAGCTTAGGATTAGGGACAGGGATTGAAGCTTTCTTT,CASSLGLGTGIEAFF
TRBJ2-3,TRBD2,TRBV7-8,few,TGTGCCAGCAGCTTAAGCCAGGGCGGAGCGGGGGGGGGAGATACGCAGTATTTT,CASSLSQGGAGGGDTQYF
TRBJ2-5,-,TRBV7-3,-,TGTGCCAGCAGCCCCACCCCCCAAGAGACCCAGTACTTC,CASSPTPQETQYF
TRBJ1-4,-,TRBV10-1,hyperexpanded,TGCGCCAGCAGTGAGGGCCCACAGGTGGCTAATGAAAAACTGTTTTTT,CASSEGPQVANEKLFF
TRBJ2-7,-,TRBV27,medium-sized,TGTGCCAGCAGTCCCGGGGCGGGGTTCTCCTACGAGCAGTACTTC,CASSPGAGFSYEQYF
TRBJ1-2,TRBD1,TRBV6-5,-,TGTGCCAGCAGTTCCCCAGGGGGGGCTAACTATGGCTACACCTTC,CASSSPGGANYGYTF
TRBJ2-7,-,TRBV27,few,TGTGCCAGCAGGGGCGGGGCTCGGAACGAGCAGTACTTC,CASRGGARNEQYF
TRBJ2-1,-,TRBV7-8,-,TGTGCCAGCAGCTTAGGCGGAAGGGCCTACAATGAGCAGTTCTTC,CASSLGGRAYNEQFF
TRBJ2-5,TRBD2,TRBV9,-,TGTGCCAGCTCACGTAGGGGCGGGAGGGAAGAGACCCAGTACTTC,CASSRRGGREETQYF
TRBJ2-1,-,TRBV9,-,TGTGCCAGCAGCGTGAGTGTGGATTACAATGAGCAGTTCTTC,CASSVSVDYNEQFF
TRBJ2-1,TRBD2,TRBV19,-,TGTGCCAGTAGTATACCCGGGGGGGCCGGGAATGAGCAGTTCTTC,CASSIPGGAGNEQFF
TRBJ1-2,-,TRBV7-8,-,TGTGCCAGCAGCTTTGTCGGAAGTGGCTACACCTTC,CASSFVGSGYTF
TRBJ1-1,-,TRBV27,-,TGTGCCAGCAGTTTATCAGGGGTGAACACTGAAGCTTTCTTT,CASSLSGVNTEAFF
TRBJ1-1,TRBD1,TRBV2,few,TGTGCCAGCAGGGGAGACAGGGTTCACACTGAAGCTTTCTTT,CASRGDRVHTEAFF
TRBJ2-2,-,TRBV10-3,-,TGTGCCACTAACTCTCCGGGACAATTTTCCGGGGAGCTGTTTTTT,CATNSPGQFSGELFF
TRBJ2-1,-,TRBV4-2,-,TGTGCCAGCAGCCAAGAATGGGGTTCCAATGAGCAGTTCTTC,CASSQEWGSNEQFF
TRBJ1-1,-,TRBV7-3,-,TGTGCCAGCAGCTTATCCCTCGGCAACGGTAACACTGAAGCTTTCTTT,CASSLSLGNGNTEAFF
TRBJ1-2,TRBD1,TRBV10-3,once,TGTGCCATCAGCGACTCCGGGACAGCATATGGCTACACCTTC,CAISDSGTAYGYTF
TRBJ2-3,TRBD2,TRBV9,-,TGTGCCAGCAGCGTACCCCGGGGCGGGGGGGCCGAGGATACGCAGTATTTT,CASSVPRGGGAEDTQYF
TRBJ2-7,-,TRBV2,-,TGTGCCAGCAGTGGGTTCACGGGTCGTGGGGACGAGCAGTACTTC,CASSGFTGRGDEQYF
TRBJ2-7,-,TRBV10-3,-,TGTGCCATCAGTGAGTTTCGGGGTTTAAGCGACGAGCAGTACTTC,CAISEFRGLSDEQYF
TRBJ2-2,-,TRBV5-4,-,TGTGCCAGCAGCTTGAAGAACACCGGGGAGCTGTTTTTT,CASSLKNTGELFF
TRBJ1-1,-,TRBV5-1,-,TGCGCCAGCAGCGCAGCTGTGAACACTGAAGCTTTCTTT,CASSAAVNTEAFF